This T cell receptor (beta chain) was sequenced for a study of cytomegalovirus exposure and HLA in healthy donors. Study-wide results and caveats: The investigators catalogued 160 or so TCR beta chains as cytomegalovirus-associated. A previous analysis found most TCR beta V segments productive roughly 87% or roughly 30% of the time.

With 60 Vbeta and 13 Jbeta primers, the PCR was carried out. TCRdb's copy holds only in-frame clones and misses some; the assay was immunoSEQ multiplex PCR. The table includes over 55,000 clones, roughly four fifths detected once. In the case of this clone: The antigen is not known.

The sample taken for sequencing was PBMCs. This TCR was recovered from a middle-aged man in good health and CMV-seronegative.

In nucleotides, the CDR3 is TGTGCCAGCAGTGAACGCGGGCTCATCTATGGCTACACCTTC. As protein: CASSERGLIYGYTF. The chain recombines TRBV2 with TRBJ1-2; no reliable D call. The germline V gene has CDR1 SNHLY and CDR2 FYNNEI. V lost 2 bases and J lost 4, with 11 bases in between. This CDR3 has 14 residues.